The 9 T cell receptor beta chains given below trace back to one sample, sequenced in a study of CD8 T cells in ankylosing spondylitis. General study points: One TCR beta motif, made up of roughly 8 highly homologous variants, appeared characteristic of ankylosing spondylitis blood.

These receptors are not linked to any known antigen. MiXCR, run by TCRdb on the 5' RACE reads, gives a single entry per CDR3 protein. The table lists over 600,000 distinct CDR3 sequences, under 20% of them singletons, with about a fifth in the top ten. What was sequenced was blood, either unsorted or a sorted T cell fraction (not recorded which). The receptors shown here come from a male donor with ankylosing spondylitis.

The chain has TRBV6-1 and TRBJ1-1, with D possibly TRBD1 on 5 matching bases. V was clipped by 4 bases and J by 0 bases, with 6 bases between them. Germline V gene lookup returns CDR1 MNHNS and CDR2 SASEGT. The CDR3 has 13 residues. The CDR3 sequence is CASSGGVNTEAFF. The CDR3 DNA reads as TGTGCCAGCAGTGGAGGGGTGAACACTGAAGCTTTCTTT.

The chain links TRBV27 to TRBJ2-2, with D tentatively TRBD1 (6 bases). From germline, CDR1 is MNHEY and CDR2 SMNVEV (reference sequence). The V end was cut by 6 bases, the J end by 4 bases, with 9 bases between. This CDR3 is 13 amino acids long. The CDR3 sequence is CASRLRGTGELFF. In DNA, the CDR3 is TGTGCCAGCAGGCTCAGGGGCACCGGGGAGCTGTTTTTT.

The chain uses TRBV12-3 or TRBV12-4 and TRBJ2-3; D gene uncertain. Trimming removed 0 bases at V and 3 bases at J, with 7 bases between. The CDR3 contains 14 residues. The CDR3 DNA sequence: TGTGCCAGCAGTTTAGCGCTCCAGACAGATACGCAGTATTTT. Translated: CASSLALQTDTQYF.

The chain combines TRBV6-1 with TRBJ1-3; D unresolved. From germline, CDR1 is MNHNS and CDR2 SASEGT. Trimming pared 4 bases from V and 4 bases from J, leaving 11 bases between. The CDR3 has 14 residues. CDR3 residues: CASSGGQSGNTIYF. CDR3 in DNA: TGTGCCAGCAGTGGTGGGCAGTCAGGAAACACCATATATTTT.

This clonotype was recorded at least ten times. This chain connects TRBV20-1 to TRBJ1-5, with D uncertain. This CDR3 is 17 amino acids long. V lost 5 bases and J lost 0, with 20 bases in between. Looked up from germline, CDR1 is DFQATT and CDR2 is SNEGSKA (reference sequence). The DNA of the CDR3 is TGCAGTGCTTTATCGGGCTTAGGCGGGTATAGCAATCAGCCCCAGCATTTT. This translates into CSALSGLGGYSNQPQHF.

This clonotype was counted between two and nine times. The V and J genes are TRBV5-1 and TRBJ1-5; D gene ambiguous. Trimming removed 0 bases at V and 6 bases at J, with 10 bases between. Germline V gene data show CDR1 as SGHRS and CDR2 as YFSETQ. The CDR3 sequence is 14 residues long. The DNA of the CDR3 is TGCGCCAGCAGCTTGGGGCCAGGCAGTCAGCCCCAGCATTTT. It is translated as CASSLGPGSQPQHF.

This clonotype was recorded a few times. V and J are TRBV7-9 and TRBJ2-5; D is ambiguous. CDR1 SEHNR and CDR2 FQNEAQ come from the germline V gene (reference sequence). V gave up 8 bases and J gave up 5 bases, with 12 bases separating them. This CDR3 comprises 12 residues. The CDR3 loop is CASPFLGETQYF. DNA of the CDR3: TGTGCCAGCCCCTTTCTGGGGGAGACCCAGTACTTC.

In this sample, this clonotype turned up a few times. The genes are TRBV5-1 and TRBJ2-7; 8 bases are shared with TRBD1. The CDR3 sequence is 15 residues long. V gave up 0 bases and J gave up 4 bases; unmatched junction bases: 6. Germline V gives CDR1 SGHRS, CDR2 YFSETQ. CDR3 DNA: TGCGCCAGCAGCTTGGGACAGGGGATCAGGTACGAGCAGTACTTC. Its translation: CASSLGQGIRYEQYF.

This clonotype occurred a few times. The V gene is TRBV28, the J gene TRBJ2-3; 8 bases match TRBD2. This CDR3 has 15 amino acids. CDR1 and CDR2 (germline): MDHEN, SYDVKM. Unmatched junction bases numbered 7, after V lost 6 bases and J lost 2 bases. CDR3 sequence: CASSRREGYTDTQYF. The CDR3 DNA reads TGTGCCAGCAGCCGACGGGAGGGATACACAGATACGCAGTATTTT.